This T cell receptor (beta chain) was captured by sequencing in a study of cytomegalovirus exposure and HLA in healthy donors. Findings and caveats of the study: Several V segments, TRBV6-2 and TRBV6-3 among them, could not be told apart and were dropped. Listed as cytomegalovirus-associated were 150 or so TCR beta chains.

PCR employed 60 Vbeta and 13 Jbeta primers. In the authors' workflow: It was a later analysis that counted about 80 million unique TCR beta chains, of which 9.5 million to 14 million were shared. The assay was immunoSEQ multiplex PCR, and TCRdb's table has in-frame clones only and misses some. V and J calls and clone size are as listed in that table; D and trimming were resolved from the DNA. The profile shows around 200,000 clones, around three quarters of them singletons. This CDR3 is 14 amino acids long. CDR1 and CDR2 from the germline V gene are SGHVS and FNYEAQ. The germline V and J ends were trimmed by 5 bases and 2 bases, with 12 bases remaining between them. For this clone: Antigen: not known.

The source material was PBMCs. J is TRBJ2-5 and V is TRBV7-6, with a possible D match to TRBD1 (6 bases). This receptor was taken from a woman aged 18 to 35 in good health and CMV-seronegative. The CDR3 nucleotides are TGTGCCAGCAGCCGTACAGGGTTACAAGAGACCCAGTACTTC. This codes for CASSRTGLQETQYF.